This T cell receptor (beta chain) was identified in a study of control samples from healthy donors and cancer patients. The table came from immunoSEQ multiplex PCR; TCRdb's copy has only in-frame clones and leaves some out. The sample has nearly 35,000 clones; roughly 92% are singletons. The ends were cut back, 4 bases at V and 0 bases at J, with 16 bases in the middle. The CDR3 runs 17 residues. Germline lookup yields CDR1 SGHRS and CDR2 YFSETQ. V usage is TRBV5-1 and J usage is TRBJ2-2; D gene ambiguous. This sequence originates from a man aged 40-50 years with colorectal cancer. The source material was PBMCs. This CDR3 reads CASSPRVSGTNTGELFF. The CDR3 bases are TGCGCCAGCAGCCCTAGGGTGTCAGGAACGAACACCGGGGAGCTGTTTTTT.